Sequencing of this T cell receptor beta chain was carried out in a study of PD-L1 blockade in urothelial cancer. Study in general: From 2014, patients received atezolizumab, given as 1,200 mg intravenously every 3 weeks.

The investigators introduced synthetic TCR analog templates into each PCR as spikes. The method was immunoSEQ multiplex PCR; TCRdb's version includes in-frame clones alone and lacks a portion of them. This sample has tens of thousands of clones, with roughly four fifths found just once. The CDR3 consists of 15 residues. In germline, CDR1 is SGHRS, CDR2 YFSETQ. The junction had 8 bases not matched to a gene; V was cut back by 0 bases and J by 5 bases. Time point of the sample: pretreatment peripheral blood. Patient disease was locally advanced or metastatic urothelial carcinoma. Patients yielded 1 to 8 samples each, pretreatment and on-treatment.

The source is a man in his 60s with urothelial cancer. This sequence joins TRBV5-1 and TRBJ2-7, with 7 nucleotides matching TRBD2. Specimen: PBMCs, collected around atezolizumab (anti-PD-L1) treatment. CDR3 DNA: TGCGCCAGCAGCTTGGAAATCAGGGAGGGCCACGAGCAGTACTTC. Protein product: CASSLEIREGHEQYF.